The rows below give T cell receptor beta chains drawn from one sample of a study of blood T cell repertoires in COVID-19. Profiled with immunoSEQ multiplex PCR; TCRdb holds only in-frame clones, not every one. The sample comprises 200,000 or so clones, 85% of which are singletons, and under 0.95% rests with the top ten. Sequences were obtained from peripheral blood. The source is a man in his 60s with COVID-19, enrolled during active disease. Both conserved end residues are part of each CDR3. Each record gives: D gene, J gene, clone size, V gene, CDR3 protein, CDR3 DNA. D genes are given only for firm matches. Clone size is not always given. Where it is, it says once, few, many or a class for expanded clones.

>TRBD1|TRBJ2-2|NA|TRBV2
CASRTGITTGELFF
TGTGCCAGCCGGACAGGGATTACAACCGGGGAGCTGTTTTTT
>TRBD1|TRBJ2-7|NA|TRBV7-2
CASSSQGARVYEQYF
TGTGCCAGCAGTTCTCAGGGGGCGCGAGTCTACGAGCAGTACTTC
>TRBD1|TRBJ1-2|NA|TRBV10-3
CASHGDRANYGYTF
TGTGCCAGCCACGGGGACAGGGCTAACTATGGCTACACCTTC
>TRBD1|TRBJ1-5|NA|TRBV24-1
CATSDREYQPQHF
TGTGCCACCAGCGACAGGGAGTATCAGCCCCAGCATTTT
>NA|TRBJ1-5|NA|TRBV18
CASSSNVPTAYNQPQHF
TGTGCCAGCTCATCTAACGTACCCACCGCGTACAATCAGCCCCAGCATTTT
>NA|TRBJ2-5|NA|TRBV29-1
CSVREGGETQYF
TGCAGCGTGAGGGAGGGGGGAGAGACCCAGTACTTC
>NA|TRBJ1-2|NA|TRBV11-2
CASSLAGARGYTF
TGTGCCAGCAGCTTGGCAGGTGCCCGGGGCTACACCTTC
>NA|TRBJ1-5|NA|TRBV19
CASRETAYGNQPQHF
TGTGCCAGTCGGGAAACTGCGTACGGAAACCAGCCCCAGCATTTT
>NA|TRBJ1-2|NA|TRBV7-2
CASSPLGGAERGYTF
TGTGCCAGCAGCCCCCTTGGCGGGGCAGAAAGGGGCTACACCTTC
>NA|TRBJ1-1|NA|TRBV30
CAWSEYSNTEAFF
TGTGCCTGGAGTGAGTACAGTAACACTGAAGCTTTCTTT
>NA|TRBJ2-7|few|TRBV4-3
CASSQEGSSYEQYF
TGCGCCAGCAGCCAAGAGGGGAGCTCCTACGAGCAGTACTTC
>NA|TRBJ2-5|NA|TRBV2
CASSPLTGYGETQYF
TGTGCCAGCAGTCCCCTGACAGGCTATGGGGAGACCCAGTACTTC
>NA|TRBJ2-7|few|TRBV5-1
CASSLAHEQYF
TGCGCCAGCAGCTTGGCTCACGAGCAGTACTTC
>TRBD2|TRBJ2-3|NA|TRBV6-5
CASSLGGRRTDTQYF
TGTGCCAGCAGTTTGGGGGGGAGGAGAACAGATACGCAGTATTTT
>NA|TRBJ1-1|NA|TRBV7-8
CASSFSDMNTEAFF
TGTGCCAGCAGCTTTTCAGATATGAACACTGAAGCTTTCTTT
>TRBD1|TRBJ1-1|NA|TRBV15
CATSRVQGAEAFF
TGTGCCACCAGCAGAGTTCAGGGGGCTGAAGCTTTCTTT
>NA|TRBJ1-1|NA|TRBV3-1/TRBV3-2
CASSQEGNTEAFF
TGTGCCAGCAGCCAAGAGGGCAACACTGAAGCTTTCTTT
>NA|TRBJ1-5|NA|TRBV15
CATTAAGNQPQHF
TGTGCCACCACCGCGGCAGGGAATCAGCCCCAGCATTTT
>NA|TRBJ1-2|NA|TRBV12-3/TRBV12-4
CASSLTANYGYTF
TGTGCCAGCAGTTTAACAGCTAACTATGGCTACACCTTC
>TRBD1|TRBJ2-3|NA|TRBV9
CASGTGTGSDTQYF
TGTGCCAGCGGAACCGGGACAGGGTCAGATACGCAGTATTTT
>NA|TRBJ1-6|once|TRBV30
CAWISRNSPLHF
TGTGCCTGGATATCGAGAAATTCACCCCTCCACTTT
>NA|TRBJ1-1|NA|TRBV13
CASSLGPRQVEAFF
TGTGCCAGCAGCTTAGGTCCCCGACAGGTTGAAGCTTTCTTT
>NA|TRBJ2-3|NA|TRBV3-1/TRBV3-2
CASSQDAVAFYTQYF
TGTGCCAGCAGCCAAGATGCGGTAGCCTTCTATACGCAGTATTTT
>TRBD1|TRBJ1-1|NA|TRBV5-1
CASSFGQGGEAFF
TGCGCCAGCAGCTTTGGACAGGGCGGTGAAGCTTTCTTT
>NA|TRBJ1-6|NA|TRBV7-9
CASSLSYVAGINSPLHF
TGTGCCAGCAGCTTAAGTTATGTTGCAGGGATCAATTCACCCCTCCACTTT
>NA|TRBJ2-7|NA|TRBV2
CASSEQGSSYEQYF
TGTGCCAGCAGTGAACAGGGGAGCTCCTACGAGCAGTACTTC
>NA|TRBJ1-1|NA|TRBV11-3
CASSFSATGEAFF
TGTGCCAGCAGCTTTTCGGCGACGGGAGAAGCTTTCTTT
>TRBD1|TRBJ2-4|NA|TRBV28
CASSPGQGWAKNIQYF
TGTGCCAGCAGTCCTGGACAGGGCTGGGCCAAAAACATTCAGTACTTC
>NA|TRBJ1-1|NA|TRBV24-1
CATDGGPNTEAFF
TGTGCCACCGATGGAGGACCGAACACTGAAGCTTTCTTT
>TRBD1|TRBJ2-3|NA|TRBV19
CASSMDRNTQYF
TGTGCCAGTAGTATGGACAGGAATACGCAGTATTTT
>TRBD1|TRBJ1-4|NA|TRBV10-3
CAISGQGDNEKLFF
TGTGCCATCAGTGGGCAGGGGGACAATGAAAAACTGTTTTTT
>TRBD1|TRBJ2-7|NA|TRBV10-3
CAIRTGGTTYEQYF
TGTGCCATCAGGACAGGGGGAACCACCTACGAGCAGTACTTC
>TRBD1|TRBJ2-3|NA|TRBV9
CASSRQGYTQYF
TGTGCCAGCAGCAGACAGGGGTATACGCAGTATTTT
>NA|TRBJ2-3|NA|TRBV12-3/TRBV12-4
CASSPRTPDTQYF
TGTGCCAGCAGCCCTCGCACACCAGATACGCAGTATTTT
>NA|TRBJ2-5|NA|TRBV30
CAWSPDYRNQETQYF
TGTGCCTGGAGTCCCGACTACCGAAACCAAGAGACCCAGTACTTC